This T cell receptor beta chain is from a study of shared clonotypes between healthy human individuals. As defined, naive CD8 cells were CD45RO-negative and positively selected for CCR7, with terminally differentiated effector memory CD45RA+ cells excluded. This CDR3 spans 15 amino acids. The V and J ends lost 0 bases and 4 bases respectively, with 12 bases between them. The germline CDR1 and CDR2 sequences are LNHNV and YYDKDF (reference sequence). The data were produced by immunoSEQ multiplex PCR, yet TCRdb's version contains in-frame clones alone and is incomplete. This table holds about 2.1 million clones, 93% found once.

The chain links TRBV15 to TRBJ2-5; D tentatively reads TRBD1 or TRBD2 (6 bases each). Sequenced sample: naive CD8+ T cells from PBMCs. The receptor's source is a man in his late teens or twenties in good health. Some clones in this sample may be carry-over from other donors' samples. CDR3 protein: CATSRDPGGGETQYF. DNA for the CDR3: TGTGCCACCAGCAGAGACCCCGGGGGCGGAGAGACCCAGTACTTC.